Listed below are T cell receptor beta chains from one sample, sequenced in a study of PD-1 blockade in classical Hodgkin lymphoma. TCRdb's table, derived via immunoSEQ multiplex PCR, lists solely in-frame clones and lacks some. The sample contains under 80,000 clones, 71% of which appear only once. The sample in question was peripheral blood mononuclear cells (PBMCs), obtained before the second cycle of nivolumab. All receptors derive from a human donor with classical Hodgkin lymphoma. CDR3s include the opening cysteine and the closing phenylalanine or tryptophan. A D gene is named only where the DNA matches it firmly. Expanded clones get a size class; other rows say once, few or many, or leave the size out.

cdr3_length j_call d_call clone_size v_call cdr3_aa cdr3_nt
17 TRBJ2-1 NA NA TRBV27 CASSLHAGNPLYNEQFF TGTGCCAGCAGTTTACATGCAGGGAATCCCCTCTACAATGAGCAGTTCTTC
15 TRBJ1-2 NA NA TRBV5-1 CASSLAGTLNYGYTF TGCGCCAGCAGCTTAGCCGGGACTTTAAACTATGGCTACACCTTC
15 TRBJ2-6 NA few TRBV5-1 CASSLFPSGANVLTF TGCGCCAGCAGCTTGTTTCCCTCTGGGGCCAACGTCCTGACTTTC
15 TRBJ1-2 NA NA TRBV6-5 CASSYGQPLNYGYTF TGTGCCAGCAGTTACGGGCAGCCCCTTAACTATGGCTACACCTTC
13 TRBJ1-2 NA NA TRBV13 CASSLGGGNGYTF TGTGCCAGCAGCTTAGGAGGTGGAAATGGCTACACCTTC
16 TRBJ2-2 NA NA TRBV27 CASSLSRQLNTGELFF TGTGCCAGCAGTTTATCAAGGCAGTTGAACACCGGGGAGCTGTTTTTT
15 TRBJ2-7 TRBD2 NA TRBV11-3 CASSLVTSGGYEQYF TGTGCCAGCAGCTTAGTGACTAGCGGGGGGTACGAGCAGTACTTC
13 TRBJ2-1 NA NA TRBV9 CASSVGVLNEQFF TGTGCCAGCAGCGTAGGAGTTTTAAATGAGCAGTTCTTC
15 TRBJ2-2 NA NA TRBV6-5 CASSYGTENTGELFF TGTGCCAGCAGTTACGGGACGGAGAACACCGGGGAGCTGTTTTTT
13 TRBJ1-5 NA few TRBV5-8 CASSLTRNQPQHF TGTGCCAGCAGCTTGACCCGCAATCAGCCCCAGCATTTT
14 TRBJ1-5 TRBD1 few TRBV10-3 CASSFRGFNQPQHF TGTGCCAGCAGTTTCAGGGGGTTCAATCAGCCCCAGCATTTT
15 TRBJ1-1 NA NA TRBV25-1 CASSPHGVMNTEAFF TGTGCCAGCAGTCCCCACGGAGTCATGAACACTGAAGCTTTCTTT
13 TRBJ2-3 NA NA TRBV7-6 CASSLAETDTQYF TGTGCCAGCAGCTTAGCGGAGACAGATACGCAGTATTTT
12 TRBJ2-7 NA NA TRBV29-1 CSVVLPSTEQYF TGCAGCGTTGTACTACCATCTACCGAGCAGTACTTC
14 TRBJ2-7 NA NA TRBV4-1 CASSHDLGAYEQYF TGCGCCAGCAGCCACGATTTAGGGGCCTACGAGCAGTACTTC
16 TRBJ2-1 NA NA TRBV18 CASSPNFSPVSGEQFF TGTGCCAGCTCACCGAACTTCTCCCCAGTAAGCGGTGAGCAGTTCTTC
14 TRBJ1-5 NA NA TRBV28 CASSRHQGNQPQHF TGTGCCAGCAGTCGTCACCAGGGGAATCAGCCCCAGCATTTT
14 TRBJ2-6 NA NA TRBV2 CASTRSSGANVLTF TGTGCCAGCACACGTAGCTCTGGGGCCAACGTCCTGACTTTC
14 TRBJ2-1 NA NA TRBV9 CASSVGWVGNEQFF TGTGCCAGCAGCGTAGGGTGGGTAGGCAATGAGCAGTTCTTC
15 TRBJ1-6 NA NA TRBV4-1 CASSQDGQGGSPLHF TGCGCCAGCAGCCAAGACGGGCAGGGTGGGTCACCCCTCCACTTT
16 TRBJ2-1 NA NA TRBV6-5 CASSYSTAGAYNEQFF TGTGCCAGCAGTTATTCGACAGCGGGTGCCTACAATGAGCAGTTCTTC
14 TRBJ2-3 NA NA TRBV7-9 CASSLDWRTDTQYF TGTGCCAGCAGTCTAGACTGGAGGACGGATACGCAGTATTTT